This T cell receptor (beta chain) was sequenced in a study of PD-L1 blockade in urothelial cancer. Measured with immunoSEQ multiplex PCR; TCRdb has only the in-frame clones, and not every one. The table shows about 100,000 clones, with about 89% occurring only once. Findings and limits, study-wide: Tumor-associated TCR clones expanded more in blood at 3 weeks in patients with durable benefit.

In the case of this clone: What it binds is not known.

The germline V and J ends were trimmed by 7 bases and 3 bases, with 11 bases remaining between them. This CDR3 has 12 amino acids. From germline, CDR1 is SGHRS and CDR2 YFSETQ. The sample consisted of PBMCs, taken around atezolizumab (anti-PD-L1) treatment. This sequence joins TRBV5-1 and TRBJ2-7, with D hard to call. The receptor was derived from an elderly woman with urothelial cancer. Here the CDR3 reads CASSHSNYEQYF. For the CDR3, the DNA is TGCGCCAGCTCCCATAGCAACTACGAGCAGTACTTC.